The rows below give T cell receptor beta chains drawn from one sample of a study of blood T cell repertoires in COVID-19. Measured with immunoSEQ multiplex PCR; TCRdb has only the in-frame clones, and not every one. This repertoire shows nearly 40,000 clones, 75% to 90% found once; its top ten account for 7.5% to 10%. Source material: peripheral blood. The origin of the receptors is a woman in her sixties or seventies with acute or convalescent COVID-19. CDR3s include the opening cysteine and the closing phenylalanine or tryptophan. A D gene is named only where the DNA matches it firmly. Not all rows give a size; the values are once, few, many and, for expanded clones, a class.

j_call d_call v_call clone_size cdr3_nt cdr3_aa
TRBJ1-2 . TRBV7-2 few TGTGCCAGCAGCTTGGACGAGGGCGCGGATGGCTACACCTTC CASSLDEGADGYTF
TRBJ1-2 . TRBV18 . TGTGCCAGCTCACCAGGGCAGCCTACTGAGGGCTACACCTTC CASSPGQPTEGYTF
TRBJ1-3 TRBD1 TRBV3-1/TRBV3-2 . TGTGCCAGCAGCCAAGACCCGGGACAGGTCTCAAGCTCTGGAAACACCATATATTTT CASSQDPGQVSSSGNTIYF
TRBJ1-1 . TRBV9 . TGTGCCAGCAGCGCCGGAGGGGTAGCCACTGAAGCTTTCTTT CASSAGGVATEAFF
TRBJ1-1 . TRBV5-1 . TGCGCCAGCAGCTTCGACACAGTGAACACTGAAGCTTTCTTT CASSFDTVNTEAFF
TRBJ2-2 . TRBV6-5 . TGTGCCAGCAGCGACAGGGAGGTCCGTTCTGGGGAGCTGTTTTTT CASSDREVRSGELFF
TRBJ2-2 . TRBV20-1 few TGCAGTGCTAGTTCAGGCACCCTGGACGGGGAGCTGTTTTTT CSASSGTLDGELFF
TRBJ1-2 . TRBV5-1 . TGCGCCACCGGAGAAAACTATGGCTACACCTTC CATGENYGYTF
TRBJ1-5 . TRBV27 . TGTGCCAGCAGTTTTGAAGGGGTCAATCAGCCCCAGCATTTT CASSFEGVNQPQHF
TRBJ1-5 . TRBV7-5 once TGTGCCAGAAGCATGCAGGGGGGCAATCAGCCCCAGCATTTT CARSMQGGNQPQHF
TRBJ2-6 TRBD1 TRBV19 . TGTGCCAGTAGTCCCGGGACAGGGGTACTTGGGGCCAACGTCCTGACTTTC CASSPGTGVLGANVLTF
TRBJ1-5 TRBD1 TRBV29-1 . TGCAGCGTGGCCGGGACAGGGGGCAATCAGCCCCAGCATTTT CSVAGTGGNQPQHF
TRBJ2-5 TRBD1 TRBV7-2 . TGTGCCAGCAGCACCGGGACAGGGGGGGAGACCCAGTACTTC CASSTGTGGETQYF
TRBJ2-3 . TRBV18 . TGTGCCAGCTCACCGACCGCCGGGACTGGTAGCGCAGATACGCAGTATTTT CASSPTAGTGSADTQYF
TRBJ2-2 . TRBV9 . TGTGCCAGCAGCCCTTTCCCCCCAGGAAACACCGGGGAGCTGTTTTTT CASSPFPPGNTGELFF
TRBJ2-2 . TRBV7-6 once TGTGCCAGCAGCTTTTCACAGGAAAACACCGGGGAGCTGTTTTTT CASSFSQENTGELFF
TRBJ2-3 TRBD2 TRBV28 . TGTGCCAGCAGTTTAGCGGGGGGGCCCACAGATACGCAGTATTTT CASSLAGGPTDTQYF
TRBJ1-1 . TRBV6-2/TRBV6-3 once TGTGCCAGCAGTCAGCAGGGCTACACTGAAGCTTTCTTT CASSQQGYTEAFF
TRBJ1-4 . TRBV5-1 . TGCGCCAGCAGCTTGGTATCGGGAGCAACTAATGAAAAACTGTTTTTT CASSLVSGATNEKLFF
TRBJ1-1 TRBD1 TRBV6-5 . TGTGCCAGCAGACAGGGGCCATACGTGAACACTGAAGCTTTCTTT CASRQGPYVNTEAFF
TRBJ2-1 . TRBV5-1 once TGCGCCAGCAGCTTGGAGGCAGGGTGGAATGAGCAGTTCTTC CASSLEAGWNEQFF
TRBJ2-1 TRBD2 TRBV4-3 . TGCGCCAGCAGCCAAGGACTAGCGGGAGCCAATGAGCAGTTCTTC CASSQGLAGANEQFF
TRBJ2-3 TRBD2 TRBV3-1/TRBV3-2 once TGTGCCAGCAGCCTCGGGACTAGCAGGAATACGCAGTATTTT CASSLGTSRNTQYF
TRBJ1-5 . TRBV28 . TGTGCCAGCAGTTTAGAAGTGGGAGGTCAGCCCCAGCATTTT CASSLEVGGQPQHF
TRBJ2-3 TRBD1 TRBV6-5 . TGTGCCAGCAGTTACGCCGGGACAGGCACAGATACGCAGTATTTT CASSYAGTGTDTQYF
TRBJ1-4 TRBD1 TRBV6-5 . TGTGCCAGCACCCCCCTTTGGACAGGAGGGGAAAAACTGTTTTTT CASTPLWTGGEKLFF
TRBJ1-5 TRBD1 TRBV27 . TGTGCCAGCAGTTTAAATACCCCAACAGGGGGTTTTGATCAGCCCCAGCATTTT CASSLNTPTGGFDQPQHF
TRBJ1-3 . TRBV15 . TGTGCCACCAGCGATTCGGACAGTTCTGGAAACACCATATATTTT CATSDSDSSGNTIYF
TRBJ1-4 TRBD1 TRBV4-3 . TGCGCCAGCAGCTTGGGACAGCTTAATGAAAAACTGTTTTTT CASSLGQLNEKLFF
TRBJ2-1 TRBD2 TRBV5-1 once TGCGCCAGCAGCTTGGGCGGGGGAGACTACAATGAGCAGTTCTTC CASSLGGGDYNEQFF
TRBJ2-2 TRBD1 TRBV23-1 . TGCGCCAGCAGTCAACGACAGGGGGCGCACACCGGGGAGCTGTTTTTT CASSQRQGAHTGELFF
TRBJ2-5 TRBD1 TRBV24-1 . TGTGCCACCAGCATGGGACAGGGCCGAGAGACCCAGTACTTC CATSMGQGRETQYF
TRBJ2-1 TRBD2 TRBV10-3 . TGTGCCATCAGGGGACTAGCGGGAGGGCGTGAGCAGTTCTTC CAIRGLAGGREQFF
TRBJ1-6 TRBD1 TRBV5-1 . TGCGCCAGCAGCTTGGACCCGATCGGGACAGAGCAAACCCTCCACTTT CASSLDPIGTEQTLHF
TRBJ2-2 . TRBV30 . TGTGCCTCGCTCACTCTCCACACCGGGGAGCTGTTTTTT CASLTLHTGELFF